This record looks at one T cell receptor (beta chain) sequence and its context. The sample carries other DNA sequences with the same CDR3. The source of the sample is a study of cytomegalovirus exposure and HLA in healthy donors. Primers included in the PCR were 60 Vbeta and 13 Jbeta primers. Assay: immunoSEQ multiplex PCR; the TCRdb copy retains only in-frame clones and omits some. The data include tens of thousands of clones; the top ten clones carry 3% to 4%. Germline lookup yields CDR1 MNHEY and CDR2 SVGAGI. J was trimmed by 10 bases and V by 2 bases; bases with no gene match: 8. The CDR3 totals 15 residues.

The sequenced sample was PBMCs. The chain has TRBV6-5 and TRBJ1-6; TRBD1 agrees at 7 bases. The clonotype originates from a female donor in good health and CMV-seropositive. CDR3 in amino acids: CASSYSYRGGSPLHF. DNA of the CDR3: TGTGCCAGCAGTTACAGCTACAGGGGTGGCTCACCCCTCCACTTT.